This T cell receptor (beta chain) was sequenced in a study of T-cell memory formation after mild COVID-19. MiXCR, applied by TCRdb to the 5' RACE reads, yields one record per CDR3 protein. The sample records more than 85,000 distinct CDR3 sequences, 11% being singletons. General study findings and limits: Clones that contracted from day 15 to 85 were balanced CD4/CD8, while later expanders leaned CD4+.

As for this clonotype: The target antigen is unknown. The conserved closing phenylalanine or tryptophan is absent in this CDR3, likely reflecting a read error. The DNA is left out, because the CDR3 cannot be placed on it with certainty; the CDR3 is given as TCRdb lists it.

This receptor was taken from a man aged 18 to 35 who had mild COVID-19 (a few samples of this study predate the infection). Cell type and time point are not known. The source material was PBMCs or a T cell subset sorted from them (not recorded which).

CDR3 amino acids: CASSLRVI. The chain carries TRBV11-3 and TRBJ2-1. The CDR3 spans 8 residues, counting both ends. Germline CDR1 SGHNT, CDR2 YENEEA.